Below, 28 T cell receptor beta chains from the same sample are listed, as sequenced in a study of T cell clonality in common variable immunodeficiency. Study conclusions and caveats: Reportedly, TCR beta sequences from common variable immunodeficiency showed fewer deletions and N-nucleotide insertions.

These receptors lack a known antigen. Method: immunoSEQ multiplex PCR; TCRdb's copy keeps in-frame clones and lacks some. The specimen gives 23,000 or so clones without singletons; the ten biggest hold around 10%. Sequenced material: peripheral blood mononuclear cells. The receptors stem from a human donor with common variable immunodeficiency.

A few counts support this clone. Read data end 3 residues before the CDR3 end; the end is taken from the germline J gene. This chain uses TRBV5-1 with TRBJ2-3, with no clear D. Trimming left V 0 bases short and J 0 bases short, with 8 bases between. Germline V gives CDR1 SGHRS, CDR2 YFSETQ. The CDR3 loop spans 15 amino acids. The DNA read from the CDR3 is TGCGCCAGCAGCTTGGACAGTGCTAGCACAGATACG. Encoded protein: CASSLDSASTDT. The whole CDR3 sequence is CASSLDSASTDTQYF. The whole variable domain, filled in from reference TRBV5-1 and TRBJ2-3, reads KAGVTQTPRYLIKTRGQQVTLSCSPISGHRSVSWYQQTPGQGLQFLFEYFSETQRNKGNFPGRFSGRQFSNSRSEMNVSTLELGDSALYLCASSLDSASTDTQYFGPGTRLTVL.

This clone was detected a few times. The read ends 3 residues early relative to the CDR3; the germline J gene fills the gap. The genes are TRBV18 and TRBJ2-1; unclear D gene. V shed 2 bases and J shed 9 bases, with 17 bases lying between them. The germline V gene has CDR1 KGHSH and CDR2 LQKENI. CDR3 length: 15 amino acids. The sequenced CDR3 bases are TGTGCCAGCTCACCATCCCTAGAAGCAAGTTCTGAG. It translates to CASSPSLEASSE. The full CDR3 is CASSPSLEASSEQFF.

A remark on this clone: The read terminates 3 residues before the CDR3 end, so the remaining end is supplied by the germline J gene. Other nucleotide sequences in the sample specify the same CDR3. The V gene is TRBV29-1, the J gene TRBJ2-5; TRBD2 matches 13 bases. The CDR3 extends over 16 amino acids. The V gene's germline CDR1 is SQVTM and CDR2 ANQGSEA. Losses at the gene ends were 6 bases for V and 5 bases for J; bases not matched to a gene: 12. CDR3 residues: CSVGGLAGSPGETQYF. CDR3 DNA (partial): TGCAGCGTCGGGGGACTAGCGGGATCGCCGGGGGAGACC.

CDR3 bases read: TGTGCCAGCAGTCATAGCGGGAACTACAATGAG. Translated, it gives CASSHSGNYNE. The CDR3 as a whole reads CASSHSGNYNEQFF. The V and J genes are TRBV2 and TRBJ2-1, with TRBD2 identical over 8 bases. The read stops 3 residues short of the end of the CDR3; the missing end is completed from the germline J gene. The CDR3 is 14 residues long. Germline V gene lookup returns CDR1 SNHLY and CDR2 FYNNEI. The V and J ends lost 5 bases and 3 bases, in that order; junction bases with no gene match: 3.

Points on this clone: The read ends 3 residues before the CDR3 terminus; that terminus is restored from the germline J gene. This chain uses TRBV29-1 with TRBJ2-5, with D possibly TRBD2 on 6 matching bases. Germline loops: CDR1 SQVTM, CDR2 ANQGSEA. Trimming left V 4 bases short and J 5 bases short, with 17 bases between. This CDR3 is built from 14 residues. The DNA read from the CDR3 is TGCAGCGTTGGCGGTAGCGGCGGCTATGAGACC. Translated: CSVGGSGGYET. The entire CDR3 protein is CSVGGSGGYETQYF.

This clone turned up a few times. The read finishes 3 residues shy of the CDR3 end, and the germline J gene is used to complete it. The V and J genes are TRBV11-2 and TRBJ2-7, with 8 bases matching TRBD2. Germline V gene sequence: CDR1 SGHAT, CDR2 FQNNGV. There are 15 residues in the CDR3. The J segment lost 5 bases and the V segment lost 0 bases, leaving 6 bases of the junction unmatched. The chain's CDR3 is CASSLDLGTRNEQYF. The covered CDR3 bases are TGTGCCAGCAGCTTAGATCTCGGGACTAGGAACGAG.

With respect to this clone: The sequence runs out 3 residues before the end of the CDR3; the remainder is reconstructed from the germline J gene. V gene TRBV6-1 combines with J gene TRBJ1-4; tentatively, D is TRBD1 (5 bases). CDR1 is MNHNS, CDR2 SASEGT, per germline. The CDR3 has 14 residues. V was cut by 4 bases and J by 8 bases, with 14 bases left in between. CDR3 sequence: CASSVFQGGEKLFF. CDR3 DNA, as far as it was read: TGTGCCAGCAGTGTATTCCAGGGAGGCGAAAAA.

This clone has ten or more counts. Sequencing ends 3 residues short of the CDR3 end; the germline J gene provides the rest. The V call is TRBV2, the J call TRBJ2-1; 12 nucleotides match TRBD2. V lost 4 bases to trimming and J lost 9 bases; unmatched junction nucleotides: 7. The CDR3 spans 15 residues. Germline loops: CDR1 SNHLY, CDR2 FYNNEI. CDR3 DNA (partial): TGTGCCAGCAGTGGTTTGCTAGCGGGAGGGTTTGAG. Translated, it gives CASSGLLAGGFE. The CDR3 in full is CASSGLLAGGFEQFF.

Concerning this clone: With the read ending 3 residues before the CDR3 end, the germline J gene is used to fill in that end. This chain links TRBV7-9 with TRBJ2-3, with 7 bases that match TRBD1. The CDR3 is 15 amino acids. Unmatched junction bases numbered 7, after V lost 5 bases and J lost 2 bases. From germline, CDR1 is SEHNR and CDR2 FQNEAQ (reference sequence). The CDR3: CASSRWDSFTDTQYF. CDR3 bases read: TGTGCCAGCAGCCGCTGGGACAGTTTCACAGATACG.

This clone was seen at least ten times. The CDR3 goes on 3 residues after the read ends, and that part is filled in from the germline J gene. The gene calls are TRBV5-1 and TRBJ2-7; 15 positions agree with TRBD2. The ends lost 4 bases at V and 0 bases at J; junction bases unmatched: 2. This CDR3 comprises 16 residues. From germline, CDR1 is SGHRS and CDR2 YFSETQ. CDR3 DNA, as far as it was read: TGCGCCAGCAGCCCGGGACTAGCGGGGGGCTCCTACGAG. Translated: CASSPGLAGGSYE. In full, the CDR3 is CASSPGLAGGSYEQYF.

This clone was observed a handful of times. With the read ending 3 residues before the CDR3 end, the germline J gene is used to fill in that end. The chain joins TRBV30 to TRBJ1-2, with D unclear. Trimming pared 3 bases from V and 3 bases from J, leaving 11 bases between. Looked up from germline, CDR1 is GTSNPN and CDR2 is SVGIG (reference sequence). The CDR3 has 13 residues. CDR3 sequence reads: CAWSVVGDYGYTF. CDR3 bases read: TGTGCCTGGAGCGTAGTTGGTGACTATGGC. The full variable domain, rest sourced from reference TRBV30 and TRBJ1-2, is SQTIHQWPATLVQPVGSPLSLECTVEGTSNPNLYWYRQAAGRGLQLLFYSVGIGQISSEVPQNLSASRPQDRQFILSSKKLLLSDSGFYLCAWSVVGDYGYTFGSGTRLTVV.

This clone was seen at least ten times. Read data end 3 residues before the CDR3 end; the end is taken from the germline J gene. V gene TRBV30 combines with J gene TRBJ2-3; 8 bases are shared with TRBD1. Germline loops: CDR1 GTSNPN, CDR2 SVGIG (reference sequence). V lost 5 bases to trimming and J lost 3 bases; unmatched junction nucleotides: 7. The CDR3 has 14 amino acids. The CDR3 protein is CAWSTGAATDTQYF. Partial CDR3 DNA: TGTGCCTGGTCGACAGGGGCCGCAACAGATACG.

In its sample, this clone was seen many times. The read stops 3 residues short of the end of the CDR3; the missing end is completed from the germline J gene. The chain recombines TRBV29-1 with TRBJ2-1; D gene unclear. The CDR3 totals 10 residues. Germline values: CDR1 SQVTM, CDR2 ANQGSEA. Deletions cut 7 bases from V and 4 bases from J, with 5 bases between. CDR3 protein: CSGRYNEQFF. The DNA read from the CDR3 is TGCAGCGGCAGATACAATGAG.

Comments on this clone: The sequence runs out 3 residues before the end of the CDR3; the remainder is reconstructed from the germline J gene. The J gene is TRBJ2-1, the V gene TRBV20-1; TRBD2 aligns across 11 bases. Trimming removed 2 bases from V and 5 bases from J; junction bases left unmatched: 2. This CDR3 has 14 residues. Germline CDR1 is DFQATT and CDR2 is SNEGSKA (reference sequence). The DNA read from the CDR3 is TGCAGTGCTAGAACGGGACTAGCGGACAATGAG. Translation: CSARTGLADNE. The whole CDR3 reads CSARTGLADNEQFF.

This clone has at least ten counts. The read stops 3 residues short of the end of the CDR3; the missing end is completed from the germline J gene. The V and J genes are TRBV10-3 and TRBJ1-2; 9 positions agree with TRBD1. This CDR3 comprises 14 residues. Germline V gives CDR1 ENHRY, CDR2 SYGVKD. Trimming removed 10 bases from V and 2 bases from J; junction bases left unmatched: 8. This CDR3 is CATTGTGLNYGYTF. CDR3 DNA, as far as it was read: TGTGCCACCACGGGGACAGGGCTGAACTATGGC.

This clone has a count of ten or more. The read terminates 3 residues before the CDR3 end, so the remaining end is supplied by the germline J gene. V usage is TRBV5-5 and J usage is TRBJ2-1; 11 bases are a match to TRBD2. The CDR3 has 15 amino acids. The germline V gene encodes CDR1 SGHKS and CDR2 YYEKEE (reference sequence). Losses at the gene ends were 4 bases for V and 4 bases for J; bases not matched to a gene: 4. CDR3 loop: CASSPGLAVYNEQFF. The CDR3 bases that were read are TGTGCCAGCAGCCCGGGACTAGCGGTTTACAATGAG.

This clone was recorded at least ten times. Coverage ceases 3 residues before the CDR3 finishes, and the germline J gene fills in the end. J is TRBJ2-1 and V is TRBV5-4; perhaps TRBD2 as D (5 bases). Germline lookup yields CDR1 SGHNT and CDR2 YYREEE (reference sequence). This CDR3 is built from 15 residues. The germline V and J ends were trimmed by 4 bases and 4 bases, with 15 bases remaining between them. The sequenced part of the CDR3 DNA is TGTGCCAGCAGCCTCGAAGCGGCGACGTACAATGAG. Its protein is CASSLEAATYNE. The whole CDR3 region reads CASSLEAATYNEQFF.

This clone was counted a few times. The DNA ends 3 residues before the CDR3 does, and the rest of the CDR3 is filled in from the germline J gene. V gene TRBV2 combines with J gene TRBJ2-2; weak D call: TRBD1 (6 bases). The V gene's germline CDR1 is SNHLY and CDR2 FYNNEI. The ends were cut back, 8 bases at V and 0 bases at J, with 10 bases in the middle. There are 14 residues in the CDR3. CDR3 protein: CASLRTANTGELFF. The sequenced CDR3 bases are TGTGCCAGCCTTAGGACAGCGAACACCGGGGAG.

Points on this clone: This sequence may be a read error, since a much larger clone differs from it by one base. The read ends 3 residues before the CDR3 terminus; that terminus is restored from the germline J gene. The chain employs TRBV7-3 and TRBJ2-1, with 9 positions matching TRBD1. The CDR3 sequence is 16 residues long. V shed 2 bases, J shed 7 bases, and the junction held 9 bases outside the gene matches. Per the germline V gene, CDR1 is SGHTA and CDR2 is FQGTGA. The CDR3 DNA, read in part, is TGTGCCAGCAGCTTAGCACTGACAGGGGGTATGAATGAG. Its translation: CASSLALTGGMNE. The CDR3 in its entirety is CASSLALTGGMNEQFF.

This clone was seen only a few times. The CDR3 goes on 3 residues after the read ends, and that part is filled in from the germline J gene. The V call is TRBV6-4, the J call TRBJ1-2; 8 positions match TRBD1. Germline V gene sequence: CDR1 MRHNA, CDR2 SNTAGT. CDR3 length equals 14 residues. The V segment lost 4 bases and the J segment 5 bases; nucleotides outside the gene matches: 6. The CDR3: CASSVLGQGYGYTF. The sequenced CDR3 bases are TGTGCCAGCAGTGTACTTGGACAGGGTTATGGC.

This clone has just a few counts. The read is 3 residues too short to cover the CDR3 end, so that end is filled in from the germline J gene. The chain is built from TRBV2 and TRBJ1-5; possible D gene TRBD1, 5 bases. This CDR3 is 13 amino acids long. Trimming stripped 8 bases from V and 6 bases from J, with 14 bases between. Germline-derived CDR1 and CDR2 are SNHLY and FYNNEI. CDR3 amino acids: CASVEGRGQPQHF. The sequenced CDR3 bases are TGTGCCAGCGTGGAGGGGAGGGGTCAGCCC.

This clone was recorded a few times. The part of the CDR3 DNA that was read is TGTGCCAGCAGTCGAGCGGGATCCCTCTCCTACGAG. It codes for CASSRAGSLSYE. The full CDR3 reads CASSRAGSLSYEQYF. The J gene is TRBJ2-7, the V gene TRBV6-2 or TRBV6-3; 7 bases align to TRBD2. The read ends 3 residues shy of where the CDR3 ends; the end is completed using the germline J gene. Unmatched junction bases numbered 7, after V lost 5 bases and J lost 0 bases. Germline lookup yields CDR1 MNHEY and CDR2 SVGEGT. This CDR3 contains 15 residues.

Concerning this clone: The read ends 3 residues early relative to the CDR3; the germline J gene fills the gap. The V gene is TRBV18, the J gene TRBJ1-5; no clear D gene. The CDR3 has 14 residues. Germline V gene sequence: CDR1 KGHSH, CDR2 LQKENI. V lost 4 bases and J 2 bases, leaving 9 bases between the germline ends. This CDR3 is CASSLTGGNQPQHF. CDR3 DNA, as far as it was read: TGTGCCAGCTCACTCACCGGGGGCAATCAGCCC.

This clone was picked up a small number of times. The read falls 3 residues short of the CDR3 end, and the missing part is taken from the germline J gene. The rearrangement uses TRBV19 and TRBJ2-2, with 15 bases that match TRBD2. Germline V gene sequence: CDR1 LNHDA, CDR2 SQIVND (reference sequence). After removal of 5 bases from V and 7 bases from J, the junction contained 5 bases not matched to a gene. This CDR3 comprises 16 residues. Incomplete CDR3 DNA: TGTGCCAGTAGTGCGGGGACTAGCGGGAGGAGCGGGGAG. Residues: CASSAGTSGRSGE. The CDR3 in full is CASSAGTSGRSGELFF.

This clone occurred many times. Read data end 3 residues before the CDR3 end; the end is taken from the germline J gene. V gene TRBV6-1 combines with J gene TRBJ2-7, with 7 bases lining up with TRBD1. V lost 2 bases, J lost 4 bases, and 5 bases stayed unmatched. Germline V gene lookup returns CDR1 MNHNS and CDR2 SASEGT. CDR3 size: 14 residues. Partial CDR3 DNA: TGTGCCAGCAGTGAAAATAGACAGGGTTACGAG. Amino acid sequence: CASSENRQGYE. The CDR3 reads in full as CASSENRQGYEQYF.

This clone has at least ten counts. Coverage ceases 3 residues before the CDR3 finishes, and the germline J gene fills in the end. The gene calls are TRBV5-1 and TRBJ2-3; D perhaps matches TRBD1 (5 bases). CDR1 SGHRS and CDR2 YFSETQ come from the germline V gene. CDR3 size: 13 residues. Trimming shortened V by 0 bases and J by 4 bases, and 6 bases separated the two germline ends. The covered CDR3 bases are TGCGCCAGCAGCTTGGAGGGGTCAGATACG. Translation gives CASSLEGSDT. The whole CDR3 region reads CASSLEGSDTQYF.

This clone was recorded a few times. The CDR3 extends 3 residues past the end of the read, so its final part is completed from the germline J gene. Other DNA sequences of this sample code for an identical CDR3. The chain joins TRBV7-6 to TRBJ2-3; D unclear. Trimming removed 3 bases at V and 1 base at J, with 11 bases between. The CDR3 length is 15 residues. Germline V gene data show CDR1 as SGHVS and CDR2 as FNYEAQ. CDR3 DNA, as far as it was read: TGTGCCAGCAGCTTTACGCCGCAGGGCACAGATACG. Its translation: CASSFTPQGTDT. The CDR3 reads in full as CASSFTPQGTDTQYF.

In regard to this clone: The CDR3 end is not reached by the read, which stops 3 residues before it; the germline J gene fills it in. The V and J genes are TRBV19 and TRBJ1-5; D is unresolved. The CDR3 covers 15 residues. Germline CDR1 is LNHDA and CDR2 is SQIVND (reference sequence). Between the trimmed V and J ends, which lost 7 bases and 0 bases, there was a span of 13 bases. The CDR3 loop reads CASTRGQDSNQPQHF. The covered CDR3 bases are TGTGCCAGTACCCGAGGTCAAGATAGCAATCAGCCC.